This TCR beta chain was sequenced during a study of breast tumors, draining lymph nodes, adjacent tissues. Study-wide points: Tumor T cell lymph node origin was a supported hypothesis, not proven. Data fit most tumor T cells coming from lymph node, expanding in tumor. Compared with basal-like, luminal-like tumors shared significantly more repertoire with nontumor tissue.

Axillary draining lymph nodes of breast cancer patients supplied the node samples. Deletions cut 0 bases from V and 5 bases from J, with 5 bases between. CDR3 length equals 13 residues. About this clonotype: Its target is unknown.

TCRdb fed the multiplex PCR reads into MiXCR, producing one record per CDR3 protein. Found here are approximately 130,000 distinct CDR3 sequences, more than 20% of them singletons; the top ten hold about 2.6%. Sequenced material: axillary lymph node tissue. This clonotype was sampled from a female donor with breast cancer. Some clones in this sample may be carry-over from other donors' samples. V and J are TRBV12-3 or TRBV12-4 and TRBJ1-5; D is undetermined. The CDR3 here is CASSLAGYQPQHF. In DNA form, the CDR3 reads TGTGCCAGCAGTTTAGCAGGGTATCAGCCCCAGCATTTT.